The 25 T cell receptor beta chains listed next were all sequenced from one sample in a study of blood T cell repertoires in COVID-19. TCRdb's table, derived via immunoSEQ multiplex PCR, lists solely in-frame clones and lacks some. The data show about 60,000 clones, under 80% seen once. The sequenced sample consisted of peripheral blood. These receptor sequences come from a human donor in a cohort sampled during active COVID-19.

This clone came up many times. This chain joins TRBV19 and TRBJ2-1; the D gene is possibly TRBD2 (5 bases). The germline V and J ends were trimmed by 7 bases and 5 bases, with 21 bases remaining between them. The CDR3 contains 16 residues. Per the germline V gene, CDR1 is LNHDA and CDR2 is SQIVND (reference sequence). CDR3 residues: CASTPFEDGVHNEQFF. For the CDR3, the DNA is TGTGCCAGTACCCCTTTTGAAGACGGGGTCCACAATGAGCAGTTCTTC.

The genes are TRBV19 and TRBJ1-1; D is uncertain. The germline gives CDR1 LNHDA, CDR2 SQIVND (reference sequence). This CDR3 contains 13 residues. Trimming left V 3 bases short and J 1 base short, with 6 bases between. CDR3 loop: CASSIQSNTEAFF. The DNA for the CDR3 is TGTGCCAGTAGTATCCAGTCGAACACTGAAGCTTTCTTT. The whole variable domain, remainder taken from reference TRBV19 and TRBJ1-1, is DGGITQSPKYLFRKEGQNVTLSCEQNLNHDAMYWYRQDPGQGLRLIYYSQIVNDFQKGDIAEGYSVSREKKESFPLTVTSAQKNPTAFYLCASSIQSNTEAFFGQGTRLTVV.

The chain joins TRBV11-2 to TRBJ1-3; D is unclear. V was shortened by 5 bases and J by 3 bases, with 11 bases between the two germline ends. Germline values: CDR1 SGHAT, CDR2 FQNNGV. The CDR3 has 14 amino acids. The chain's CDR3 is CASSQRGIGNTIYF. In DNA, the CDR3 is TGTGCCAGCAGCCAGCGGGGAATTGGAAACACCATATATTTT.

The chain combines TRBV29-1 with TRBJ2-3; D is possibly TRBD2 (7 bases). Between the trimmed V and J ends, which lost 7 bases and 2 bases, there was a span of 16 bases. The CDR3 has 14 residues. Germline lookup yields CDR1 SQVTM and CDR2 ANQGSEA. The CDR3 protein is CSARGAGFTDTQYF. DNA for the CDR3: TGCAGCGCCCGGGGGGCCGGATTCACAGATACGCAGTATTTT.

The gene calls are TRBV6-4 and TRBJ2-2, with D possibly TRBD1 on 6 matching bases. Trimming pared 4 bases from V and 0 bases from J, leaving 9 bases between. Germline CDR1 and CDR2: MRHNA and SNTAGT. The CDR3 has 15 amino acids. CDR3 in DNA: TGTGCCAGCAGTGCGTACAGGGCGAACACCGGGGAGCTGTTTTTT. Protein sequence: CASSAYRANTGELFF.

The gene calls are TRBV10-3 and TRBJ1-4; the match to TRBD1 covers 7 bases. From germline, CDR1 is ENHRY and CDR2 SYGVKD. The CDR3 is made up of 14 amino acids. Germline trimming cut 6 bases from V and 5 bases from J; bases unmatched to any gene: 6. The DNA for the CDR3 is TGTGCCATCAGACCCGGGACAGCCAATGAAAAACTGTTTTTT. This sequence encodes CAIRPGTANEKLFF.

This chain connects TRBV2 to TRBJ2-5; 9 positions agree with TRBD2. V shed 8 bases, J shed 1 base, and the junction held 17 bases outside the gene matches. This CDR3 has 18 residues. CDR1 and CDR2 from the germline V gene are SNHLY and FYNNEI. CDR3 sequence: CASGAGRYGGRAQETQYF. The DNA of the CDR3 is TGTGCCAGCGGTGCGGGAAGATACGGCGGGAGGGCCCAAGAGACCCAGTACTTC.

The CDR3 bases are TGTGCCAGCAGTTACTCGCCCCAGGGGACTGAAGCTTTCTTT. Translation gives CASSYSPQGTEAFF. V gene TRBV6-2 or TRBV6-3 combines with J gene TRBJ1-1, with D possibly being TRBD1 (6 bases). V shed 0 bases and J shed 5 bases, with 10 bases lying between them. Germline V gene lookup returns CDR1 MNHEY and CDR2 SVGEGT. This CDR3 region has 14 residues.

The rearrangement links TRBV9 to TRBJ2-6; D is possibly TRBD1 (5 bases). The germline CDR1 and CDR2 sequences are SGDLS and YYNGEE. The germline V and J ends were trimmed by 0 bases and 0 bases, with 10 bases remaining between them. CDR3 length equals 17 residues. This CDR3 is CASSVAGISSGANVLTF. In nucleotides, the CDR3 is TGTGCCAGCAGCGTAGCAGGGATAAGCTCTGGGGCCAACGTCCTGACTTTC.

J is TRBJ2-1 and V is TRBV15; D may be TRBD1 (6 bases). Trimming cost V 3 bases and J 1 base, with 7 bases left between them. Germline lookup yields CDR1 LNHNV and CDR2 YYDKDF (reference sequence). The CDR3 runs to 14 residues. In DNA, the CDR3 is TGTGCCACCAGCAGGGGGACATCCTACAATGAGCAGTTCTTC. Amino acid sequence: CATSRGTSYNEQFF.

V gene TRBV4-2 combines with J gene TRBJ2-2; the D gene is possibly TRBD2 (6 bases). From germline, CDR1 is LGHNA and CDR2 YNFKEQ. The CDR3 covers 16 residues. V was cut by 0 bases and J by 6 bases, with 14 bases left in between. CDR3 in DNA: TGTGCCAGCAGCCAAGAAGGGACTGGCGCGGCCGGGGAGCTGTTTTTT. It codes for CASSQEGTGAAGELFF.

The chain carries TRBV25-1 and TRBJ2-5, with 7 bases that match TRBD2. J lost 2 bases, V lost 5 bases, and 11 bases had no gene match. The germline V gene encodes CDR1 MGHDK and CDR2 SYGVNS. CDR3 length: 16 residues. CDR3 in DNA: TGTGCCAGCAGTCCCCTAGGGGCGGGGGAACAAGAGACCCAGTACTTC. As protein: CASSPLGAGEQETQYF.

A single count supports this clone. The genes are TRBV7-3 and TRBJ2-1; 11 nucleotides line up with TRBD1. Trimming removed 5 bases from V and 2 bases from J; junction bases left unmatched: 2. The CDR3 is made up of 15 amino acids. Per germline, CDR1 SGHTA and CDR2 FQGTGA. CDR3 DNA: TGTGCCAGCAGCGGGACAGGGGGGACCTACAATGAGCAGTTCTTC. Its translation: CASSGTGGTYNEQFF.

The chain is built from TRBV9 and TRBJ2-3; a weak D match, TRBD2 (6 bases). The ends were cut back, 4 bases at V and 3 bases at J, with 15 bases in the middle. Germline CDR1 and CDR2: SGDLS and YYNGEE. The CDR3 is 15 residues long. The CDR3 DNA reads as TGTGCCAGCAGCCCGCGGGACTGGGGGACAGATACGCAGTATTTT. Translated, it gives CASSPRDWGTDTQYF. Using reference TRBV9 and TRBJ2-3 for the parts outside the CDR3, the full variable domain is DSGVTQTPKHLITATGQRVTLRCSPRSGDLSVYWYQQSLDQGLQFLIQYYNGEERAKGNILERFSAQQFPDLHSELNLSSLELGDSALYFCASSPRDWGTDTQYFGPGTRLTVL.

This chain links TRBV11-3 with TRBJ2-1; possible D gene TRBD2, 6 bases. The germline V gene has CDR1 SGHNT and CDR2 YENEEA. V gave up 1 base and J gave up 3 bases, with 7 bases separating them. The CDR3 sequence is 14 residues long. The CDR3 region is CASSLVGGYNEQFF. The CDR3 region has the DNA TGTGCCAGCAGCTTAGTGGGGGGCTACAATGAGCAGTTCTTC. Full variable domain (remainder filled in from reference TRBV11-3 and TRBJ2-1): EAGVVQSPRYKIIEKKQPVAFWCNPISGHNTLYWYLQNLGQGPELLIRYENEEAVDDSQLPKDRFSAERLKGVDSTLKIQPAELGDSAVYLCASSLVGGYNEQFFGPGTRLTVL.

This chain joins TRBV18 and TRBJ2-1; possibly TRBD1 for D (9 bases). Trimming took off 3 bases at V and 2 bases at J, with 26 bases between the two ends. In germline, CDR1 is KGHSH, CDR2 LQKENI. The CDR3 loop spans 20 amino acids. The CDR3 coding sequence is TGTGCCAGCTCACCGAGACCGACAGGGGGGGGAGCGGGAGCCTACAATGAGCAGTTCTTC. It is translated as CASSPRPTGGGAGAYNEQFF.

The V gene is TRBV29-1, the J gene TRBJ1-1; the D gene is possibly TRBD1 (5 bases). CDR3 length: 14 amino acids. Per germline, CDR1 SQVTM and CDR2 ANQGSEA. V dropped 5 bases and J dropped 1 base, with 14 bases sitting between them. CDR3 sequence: CSVRQGMRNTEAFF. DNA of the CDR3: TGCAGCGTTCGGCAGGGAATGAGGAACACTGAAGCTTTCTTT.

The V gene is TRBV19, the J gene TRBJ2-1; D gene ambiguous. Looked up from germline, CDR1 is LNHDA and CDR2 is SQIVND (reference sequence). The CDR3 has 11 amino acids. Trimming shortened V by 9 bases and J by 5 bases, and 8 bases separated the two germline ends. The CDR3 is CASDQNNEQFF. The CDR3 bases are TGTGCCAGCGATCAGAACAATGAGCAGTTCTTC.

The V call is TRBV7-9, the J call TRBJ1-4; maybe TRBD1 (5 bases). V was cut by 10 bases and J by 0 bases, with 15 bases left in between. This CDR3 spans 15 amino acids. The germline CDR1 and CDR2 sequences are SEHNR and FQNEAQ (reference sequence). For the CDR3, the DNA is TGTGCCATCATTTGGCGGGGGGCAACTAATGAAAAACTGTTTTTT. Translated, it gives CAIIWRGATNEKLFF.

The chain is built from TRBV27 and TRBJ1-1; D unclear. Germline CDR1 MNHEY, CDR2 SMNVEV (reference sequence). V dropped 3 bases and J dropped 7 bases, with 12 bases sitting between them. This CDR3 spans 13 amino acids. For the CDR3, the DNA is TGTGCCAGCAGTTTTTCTCCCACGCGTGAAGCTTTCTTT. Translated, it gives CASSFSPTREAFF.

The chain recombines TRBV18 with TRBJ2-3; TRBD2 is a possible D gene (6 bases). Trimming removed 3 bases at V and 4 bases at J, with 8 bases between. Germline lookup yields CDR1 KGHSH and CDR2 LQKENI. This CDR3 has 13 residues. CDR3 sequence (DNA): TGTGCCAGCTCACCTCGGAGGGCAGATACGCAGTATTTT. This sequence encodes CASSPRRADTQYF.

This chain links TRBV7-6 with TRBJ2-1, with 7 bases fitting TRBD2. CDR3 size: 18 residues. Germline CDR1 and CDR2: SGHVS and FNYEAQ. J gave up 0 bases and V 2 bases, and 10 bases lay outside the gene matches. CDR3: CASSLSGAHHSSYNEQFF. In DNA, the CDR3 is TGTGCCAGCAGCTTAAGCGGGGCTCACCATAGCTCCTACAATGAGCAGTTCTTC.

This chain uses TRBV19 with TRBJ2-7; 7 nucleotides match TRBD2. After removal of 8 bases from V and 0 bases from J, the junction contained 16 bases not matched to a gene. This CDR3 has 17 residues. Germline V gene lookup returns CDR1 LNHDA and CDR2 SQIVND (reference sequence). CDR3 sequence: CASRGRVSGLSSYEQYF. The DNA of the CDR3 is TGTGCCAGTCGCGGTCGGGTTAGCGGGCTGAGCTCCTACGAGCAGTACTTC.

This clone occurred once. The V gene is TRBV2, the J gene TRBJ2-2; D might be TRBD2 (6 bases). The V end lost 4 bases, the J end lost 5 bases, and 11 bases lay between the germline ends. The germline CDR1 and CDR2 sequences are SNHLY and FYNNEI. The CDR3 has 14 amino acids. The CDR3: CASSALATTGELFF. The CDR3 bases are TGTGCCAGCAGTGCACTAGCCACTACCGGGGAGCTGTTTTTT.

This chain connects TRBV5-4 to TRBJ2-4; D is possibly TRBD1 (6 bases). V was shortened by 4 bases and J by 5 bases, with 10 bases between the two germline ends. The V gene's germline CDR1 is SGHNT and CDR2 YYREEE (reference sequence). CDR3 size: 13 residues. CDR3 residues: CASSMDRENIQYF. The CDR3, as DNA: TGTGCCAGCAGCATGGACAGAGAAAACATTCAGTACTTC. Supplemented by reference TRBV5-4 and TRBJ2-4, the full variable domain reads ETGVTQSPTHLIKTRGQQVTLRCSSQSGHNTVSWYQQALGQGPQFIFQYYREEENGRGNFPPRFSGLQFPNYSSELNVNALELDDSALYLCASSMDRENIQYFGAGTRLSVL.